This T cell receptor (beta chain) was sequenced during a study of T cell responses to AZD1222 COVID-19 vaccine. In regard to this clone: Antigen specificity is unknown.

Germline trimming cut 6 bases from V and 1 base from J; bases unmatched to any gene: 6. CDR3 length equals 15 residues. Germline CDR1 and CDR2: KGHSH and LQKENI. Study-level points and caveats: The donors showed a predominance of white British ancestry and of females, with possible underestimation of clonal diversity. When two AZD1222 doses had been given, Spike-specific TCR breadth and depth rose.

Profiling relied on immunoSEQ multiplex PCR, and the TCRdb table lists in-frame clones only, not all of them. Among about 180,000 clones, 85% to 95% were seen once, and the ten largest hold around 3%. The chain has TRBV18 and TRBJ1-5; 7 nucleotides agree with TRBD1. The TCR was taken from an adult in good health. Here the sequenced sample was peripheral blood, taken on day 0 of AZD1222 vaccination. The CDR3 DNA follows: TGTGCCAGCTCGCGTACAGGGGACAGCAATCAGCCCCAGCATTTT. Its translation is CASSRTGDSNQPQHF.